The text below deals with one TCR beta chain. This entry belongs to a study of beta chain features in type 1 diabetes. The whole isolated RNA underwent reverse transcription, so sequencing captured expressed TCRB transcripts. The protocol was immunoSEQ multiplex PCR, while the TCRdb copy is restricted to in-frame clones and leaves out a portion. The sample contains under 450,000 clones, less than 15% of which appear only once. The junction had 9 bases not matched to a gene; V was cut back by 8 bases and J by 7 bases. CDR3 length equals 13 residues. The V gene's germline CDR1 is SNHLY and CDR2 FYNNEI. Material: naive CD4+ T cells from blood. This clonotype was obtained from a woman aged 18-29 years in good health. The chain carries TRBV2 and TRBJ2-7; 9 positions agree with TRBD1. CDR3 region: CASGGQGRGEQYF. DNA for the CDR3: TGTGCCAGCGGGGGACAGGGCCGCGGGGAGCAGTACTTC.